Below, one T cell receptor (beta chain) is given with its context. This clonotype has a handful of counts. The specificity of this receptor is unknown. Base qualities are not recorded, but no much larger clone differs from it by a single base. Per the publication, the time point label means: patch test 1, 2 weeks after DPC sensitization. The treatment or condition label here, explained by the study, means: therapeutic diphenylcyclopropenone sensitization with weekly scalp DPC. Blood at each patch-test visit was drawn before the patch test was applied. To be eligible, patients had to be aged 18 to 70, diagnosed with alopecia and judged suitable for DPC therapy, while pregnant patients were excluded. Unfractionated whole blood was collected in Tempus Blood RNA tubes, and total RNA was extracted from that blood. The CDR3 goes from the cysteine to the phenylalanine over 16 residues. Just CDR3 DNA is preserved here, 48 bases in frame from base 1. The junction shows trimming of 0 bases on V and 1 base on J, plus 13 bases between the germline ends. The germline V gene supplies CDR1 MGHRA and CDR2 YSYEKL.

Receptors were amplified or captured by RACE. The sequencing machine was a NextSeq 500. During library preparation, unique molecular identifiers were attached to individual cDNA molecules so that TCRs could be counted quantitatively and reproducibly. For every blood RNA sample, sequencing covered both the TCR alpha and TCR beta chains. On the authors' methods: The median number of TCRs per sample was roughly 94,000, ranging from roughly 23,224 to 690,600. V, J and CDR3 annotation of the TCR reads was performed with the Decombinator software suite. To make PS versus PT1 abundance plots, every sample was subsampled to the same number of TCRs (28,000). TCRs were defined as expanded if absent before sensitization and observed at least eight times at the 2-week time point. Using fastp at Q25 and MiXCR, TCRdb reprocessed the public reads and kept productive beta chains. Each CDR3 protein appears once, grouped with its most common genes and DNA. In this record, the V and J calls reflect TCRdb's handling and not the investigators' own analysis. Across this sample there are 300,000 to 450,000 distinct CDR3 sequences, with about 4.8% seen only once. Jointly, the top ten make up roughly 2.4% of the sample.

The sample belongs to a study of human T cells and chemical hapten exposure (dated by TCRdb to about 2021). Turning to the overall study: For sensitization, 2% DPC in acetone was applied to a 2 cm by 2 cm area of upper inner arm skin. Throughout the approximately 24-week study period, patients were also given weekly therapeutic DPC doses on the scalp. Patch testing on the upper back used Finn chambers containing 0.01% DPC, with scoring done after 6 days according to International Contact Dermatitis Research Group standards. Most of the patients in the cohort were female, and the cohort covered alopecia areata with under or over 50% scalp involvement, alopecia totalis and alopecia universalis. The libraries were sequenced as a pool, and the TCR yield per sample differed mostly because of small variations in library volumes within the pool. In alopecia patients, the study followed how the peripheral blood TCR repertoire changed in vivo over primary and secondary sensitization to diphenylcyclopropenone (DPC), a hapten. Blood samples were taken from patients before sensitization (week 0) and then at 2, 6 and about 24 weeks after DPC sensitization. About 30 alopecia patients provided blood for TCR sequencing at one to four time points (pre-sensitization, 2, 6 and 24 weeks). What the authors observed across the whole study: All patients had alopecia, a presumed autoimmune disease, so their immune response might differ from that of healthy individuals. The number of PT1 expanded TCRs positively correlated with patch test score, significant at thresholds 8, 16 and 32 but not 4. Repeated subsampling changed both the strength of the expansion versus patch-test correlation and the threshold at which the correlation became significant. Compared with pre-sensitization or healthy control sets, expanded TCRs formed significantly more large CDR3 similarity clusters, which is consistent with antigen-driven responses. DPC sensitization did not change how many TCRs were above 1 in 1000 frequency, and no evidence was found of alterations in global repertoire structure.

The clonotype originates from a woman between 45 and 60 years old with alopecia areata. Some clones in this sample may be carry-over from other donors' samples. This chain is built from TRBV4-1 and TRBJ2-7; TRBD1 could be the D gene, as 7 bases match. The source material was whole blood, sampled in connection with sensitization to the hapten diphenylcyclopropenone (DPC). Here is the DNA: TGCGCCAGCAGCCAAGAAGCAGGGGGGCCGTCCTACGAGCAGTACTTC. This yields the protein CASSQEAGGPSYEQYF.